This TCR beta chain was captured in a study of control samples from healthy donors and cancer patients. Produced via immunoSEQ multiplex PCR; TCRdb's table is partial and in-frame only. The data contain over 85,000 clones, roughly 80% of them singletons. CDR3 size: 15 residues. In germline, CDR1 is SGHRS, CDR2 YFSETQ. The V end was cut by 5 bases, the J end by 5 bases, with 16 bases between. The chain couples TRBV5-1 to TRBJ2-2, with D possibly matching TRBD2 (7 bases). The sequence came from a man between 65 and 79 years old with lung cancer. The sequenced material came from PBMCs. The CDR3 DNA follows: TGCGCCAGCAGTTCCTGGACAGCGGGGACCGGGGAGCTGTTTTTT. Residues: CASSSWTAGTGELFF.